Sequencing of this TCR beta chain was carried out in a study of cytomegalovirus exposure and HLA in healthy donors. Study details: Out of 398 genotyped donors, about 81% belonged to the Caucasian-associated ancestry cluster.

Vbeta (60) and Jbeta (13) primers were used in the PCR. Authors' data handling: It was a later analysis that counted about 80 million unique TCR beta chains, of which roughly 11 million were shared. Assay used: immunoSEQ multiplex PCR; TCRdb lists only in-frame clones, some missing. The DNA was the basis for D and trimming; V, J and clone size are from that table. The sample totals 180,000 or so clones; its top ten clones hold about 0.79%. Notes on the study in general: Many donors shared some public TCRs, even though most TCR sequences were rare. The availability of immune exposure information extended only to CMV serostatus.

Trimming cost V 3 bases and J 5 bases, with 11 bases left between them. The germline V gene encodes CDR1 KGHSH and CDR2 LQKENI. The CDR3 is 13 amino acids. Regarding this clone: Antigen unknown.

Material for sequencing was PBMCs. This clonotype was obtained from a woman between 18 and 29 years old in good health and CMV-seropositive. V gene TRBV18 combines with J gene TRBJ2-7, with unresolved D. This chain's CDR3 is CASSPVPSDEQYF. CDR3 sequence (DNA): TGTGCCAGCTCACCGGTTCCTTCGGACGAGCAGTACTTC.